One and the same sample provided the 30 T cell receptor beta chains below, sequenced in a study of OX40 agonist ivuxolimab in advanced cancers. Profiled with immunoSEQ multiplex PCR; TCRdb holds only in-frame clones, not every one. The data contain approximately 70,000 clones, 86% of them singletons. Sequencing used CD4+ or CD8+ T cells sorted from blood, obtained in a trial of the OX40 agonist ivuxolimab. These receptors all stem from an adult with an advanced solid tumor such as melanoma, head and neck, liver or kidney cancer.

The chain links TRBV5-5 to TRBJ2-5, with TRBD2 matching over 12 bases. Germline CDR1 reads SGHKS; CDR2 reads YYEKEE (reference sequence). Germline trimming cut 0 bases from V and 4 bases from J; bases unmatched to any gene: 1. The CDR3 is 15 amino acids. Here the CDR3 reads CASSLGLAGAETQYF. CDR3 in DNA: TGTGCCAGCAGCTTGGGACTAGCGGGAGCAGAGACCCAGTACTTC.

The chain recombines TRBV7-9 with TRBJ2-7; 7 positions agree with TRBD2. The CDR3 is 14 residues long. The V gene's germline CDR1 is SEHNR and CDR2 FQNEAQ (reference sequence). V was clipped by 3 bases and J by 0 bases; unmatched bases: 2. The CDR3 loop reads CASSFWTSSYEQYF. CDR3 nucleotide sequence: TGTGCCAGCAGCTTTTGGACTAGCTCCTACGAGCAGTACTTC.

The J gene is TRBJ2-1, the V gene TRBV5-1; 14 bases match TRBD2. V lost 4 bases and J lost 9; bases outside the gene matches: 3. The CDR3 runs to 14 residues. In germline, CDR1 is SGHRS, CDR2 YFSETQ. CDR3 in amino acids: CASSPGLAGGEQFF. In nucleotides, the CDR3 is TGCGCCAGCAGCCCCGGACTAGCGGGGGGTGAGCAGTTCTTC.

The chain uses TRBV7-2 and TRBJ2-7, with D possibly matching TRBD2 (5 bases). CDR1 SGHTA and CDR2 FQGNSA come from the germline V gene. Trimming took 5 bases from V and 2 from J, leaving 16 bases between them. The CDR3 spans 15 residues. CDR3 amino acids: CASSGGSVGPYEQYF. The CDR3, as DNA: TGTGCCAGCAGCGGTGGGAGCGTCGGTCCCTACGAGCAGTACTTC.

CDR3 bases: TGTGCCAGCAGTTACTCGAGGCTAGGAGGGAATGAGCAGTTCTTC. The encoded protein is CASSYSRLGGNEQFF. The V and J genes are TRBV6-6 and TRBJ2-1; possible D gene TRBD2, 6 bases. The CDR3 consists of 15 residues. The V gene's germline CDR1 is MNHNY and CDR2 SVGAGI (reference sequence). With 0 bases removed from V and 7 bases from J, the gap between germline ends came to 13 bases.

In this sample, this clone turned up a few times. CDR3 loop: CASSEFTGSVSGNTIYF. The CDR3 DNA is TGCGCCAGCAGTGAGTTCACGGGCAGCGTCTCTGGAAACACCATATATTTT. V and J are TRBV10-2 and TRBJ1-3; the D is unclear. The CDR3 loop spans 17 amino acids. Germline CDR1 WSHSY, CDR2 SAAADI. The V gene lost 1 base and the J gene lost 0 bases, with 13 bases spanning the gap.

There are a few counts of this clone. This sequence joins TRBV6-1 and TRBJ1-4; D is unclear. This CDR3 region has 14 residues. Per germline, CDR1 MNHNS and CDR2 SASEGT. V lost 4 bases and J lost 4, with 10 bases in between. The DNA for the CDR3 is TGTGCCAGCAGTGGGGAAATGGATAATGAAAAACTGTTTTTT. The encoded protein is CASSGEMDNEKLFF.

This chain connects TRBV7-2 to TRBJ2-7, with D possibly matching TRBD2 (7 bases). There are 15 residues in the CDR3. Germline CDR1 SGHTA, CDR2 FQGNSA. The V gene lost 5 bases and the J gene lost 7 bases, with 21 bases spanning the gap. In DNA form, the CDR3 reads TGTGCCAGCAGCACACCAGGTGGGGGGGCGTTTGAGCAGTACTTC. This encodes CASSTPGGGAFEQYF.

This chain uses TRBV20-1 with TRBJ1-2, with no clear D. The CDR3 sequence is 11 residues long. CDR1 is DFQATT and CDR2 is SNEGSKA in the germline V gene (reference sequence). Trimming pared 7 bases from V and 4 bases from J, leaving 10 bases between. DNA of the CDR3: TGCAGTGTACGGGGATCCTATGGCTACACCTTC. Protein sequence: CSVRGSYGYTF.

J is TRBJ1-1 and V is TRBV23-1; D is uncertain. TRBV23-1 is classed as an ORF, of uncertain function. The CDR3 is made up of 13 amino acids. V dropped 6 bases and J dropped 5 bases, with 13 bases sitting between them. The CDR3 is CASSLAERTEAFF. CDR3 DNA: TGCGCCAGCAGCCTAGCGGAGAGGACTGAAGCTTTCTTT.

J is TRBJ2-2 and V is TRBV6-5, with D perhaps TRBD1 or TRBD2 (5 bases each). The CDR3 totals 13 residues. CDR1 and CDR2 from the germline V gene are MNHEY and SVGAGI. Trimming shortened V by 7 bases and J by 5 bases, and 11 bases separated the two germline ends. The CDR3 reads CASIRGATGELFF. Written as DNA, the CDR3 is TGTGCCAGCATTAGAGGGGCGACCGGGGAGCTGTTTTTT.

V and J are TRBV2 and TRBJ1-1; D is perhaps TRBD1 (5 bases). Trimming took 11 bases from V and 0 from J, leaving 10 bases between them. CDR3 length equals 12 residues. The germline CDR1 and CDR2 sequences are SNHLY and FYNNEI. CDR3 in DNA: TGTGCCGGGGGGTATCTGAACACTGAAGCTTTCTTT. This codes for CAGGYLNTEAFF.

This chain uses TRBV2 with TRBJ1-4; D is unresolved. Trimming removed 8 bases at V and 7 bases at J, with 17 bases between. CDR3 length: 14 residues. Germline V gives CDR1 SNHLY, CDR2 FYNNEI. The CDR3: CASRGALGAEKLFF. CDR3 DNA sequence: TGTGCCAGCCGCGGTGCGTTGGGTGCTGAAAAACTGTTTTTT.

In DNA, the CDR3 is TGTGCCAGCTCGCGAAGTACCGCAACTAATGAAAAACTGTTTTTT. It yields the protein CASSRSTATNEKLFF. This chain joins TRBV18 and TRBJ1-4; no firm D call. V was shortened by 6 bases and J by 0 bases, with 11 bases between the two germline ends. The CDR3 has 15 amino acids. From germline, CDR1 is KGHSH and CDR2 LQKENI.

This clone was detected once. One junction end does not reproduce the germline sequence, and a read error may be involved. V is TRBV5-4 and J is TRBJ2-7; D possibly corresponds to TRBD1 (5 bases). Germline CDR1 and CDR2: SGHNT and YYREEE (reference sequence). The CDR3 runs to 15 residues. The CDR3 reads CASSQEAGINYEQYF. Written as DNA, the CDR3 is TGCGCCAGCAGCCAAGAGGCAGGGATTAACTACGAGCAGTACTTC.

The V gene is TRBV19, the J gene TRBJ2-3; D unresolved. With 2 bases removed from V and 11 bases from J, the gap between germline ends came to 17 bases. Germline lookup yields CDR1 LNHDA and CDR2 SQIVND (reference sequence). The CDR3 is 14 residues long. The CDR3 DNA sequence: TGTGCCAGTAGTATAAAGGTGGAGATTCTTCTGCAGTATTTT. Amino acids: CASSIKVEILLQYF. The variable domain in full, with the rest retrieved from reference TRBV19 and TRBJ2-3, is DGGITQSPKYLFRKEGQNVTLSCEQNLNHDAMYWYRQDPGQGLRLIYYSQIVNDFQKGDIAEGYSVSREKKESFPLTVTSAQKNPTAFYLCASSIKVEILLQYFGPGTRLTVL.

J is TRBJ2-5 and V is TRBV9; D is possibly TRBD2 (8 bases). Looked up from germline, CDR1 is SGDLS and CDR2 is YYNGEE. Trimming took off 4 bases at V and 5 bases at J, with 18 bases between the two ends. The CDR3 is made up of 15 amino acids. CDR3 in DNA: TGTGCCAGCAGCTCTCCCGGGAGGGGGCCGGAGACCCAGTACTTC. Translation gives CASSSPGRGPETQYF.

The chain has TRBV7-3 and TRBJ2-3; perhaps TRBD2 as D (5 bases). The CDR3 length is 17 residues. Trimming removed 4 bases from V and 1 base from J, with 18 bases in between. Germline CDR1 is SGHTA and CDR2 is FQGTGA. The CDR3 sequence: CASSSLPTGIGTDTQYF. Written as DNA, the CDR3 is TGTGCCAGCAGCTCCCTCCCCACCGGGATCGGCACAGATACGCAGTATTTT.

For this clone: Other DNA sequences in this specimen translate into the identical CDR3. This chain uses TRBV5-8 with TRBJ2-3; 15 positions agree with TRBD2. Germline V gives CDR1 SGHTS, CDR2 YDEGEE. The CDR3 is 17 amino acids. V shed 3 bases, J shed 0 bases, and the junction held 2 bases outside the gene matches. The DNA of the CDR3 is TGTGCCAGCAGCTCCGGACTAGCGGGAGGGAGCACAGATACGCAGTATTTT. Its translation is CASSSGLAGGSTDTQYF.

V and J are TRBV15 and TRBJ2-1, with TRBD2 identical over 13 bases. The CDR3 loop spans 16 amino acids. Germline V CDR1 and CDR2: LNHNV, YYDKDF (reference sequence). V lost 3 bases to trimming and J lost 7 bases; unmatched junction nucleotides: 6. The CDR3 reads CATSSRRTSGSNEQFF. CDR3 coding DNA: TGTGCCACCAGCAGTCGCCGGACTAGCGGGAGTAATGAGCAGTTCTTC.

In nucleotides, the CDR3 is TGTGCCAGCATCCCCGGGACCGCCAGCACAGATACGCAGTATTTT. The encoded protein is CASIPGTASTDTQYF. This chain uses TRBV7-2 with TRBJ2-3; D may correspond to TRBD1 or TRBD2 (5 bases each). V was trimmed by 7 bases and J by 0 bases, leaving 14 bases between them. Germline CDR1 and CDR2: SGHTA and FQGNSA. This CDR3 has 15 residues.

This clone was picked up one time. This chain connects TRBV13 to TRBJ1-3; the match to TRBD1 covers 9 bases. Germline assignment: CDR1 PRHDT and CDR2 FYEKMQ (reference sequence). The J segment lost 6 bases and the V segment lost 3 bases, leaving 6 bases of the junction unmatched. The CDR3 runs 15 residues. DNA for the CDR3: TGTGCCAGCAGCTTCGGGGACAGGGACGTAAACACCATATATTTT. Amino acid sequence: CASSFGDRDVNTIYF.

The rearrangement joins TRBV19 to TRBJ1-5; D possibly corresponds to TRBD1 (5 bases). Per the germline V gene, CDR1 is LNHDA and CDR2 is SQIVND (reference sequence). Between the trimmed V and J ends, which lost 3 bases and 7 bases, there was a span of 25 bases. The CDR3 extends over 18 amino acids. CDR3 bases: TGTGCCAGTAGTATGACCCCCCCCGGACAAACTGTTGAACAGCCCCAGCATTTT. Translating gives CASSMTPPGQTVEQPQHF.

This clone was seen once. This chain links TRBV7-9 with TRBJ1-1; D is ambiguous. CDR1 and CDR2 (germline): SEHNR, FQNEAQ (reference sequence). Trimming removed 1 base at V and 5 bases at J, with 5 bases between. The CDR3 covers 12 residues. DNA for the CDR3: TGTGCCAGCAGCTTAGACCGAACTGAAGCTTTCTTT. Translated: CASSLDRTEAFF.

V usage is TRBV6-6 and J usage is TRBJ2-3; tentative D call: TRBD2 (6 bases). Deletions cut 0 bases from V and 1 base from J, with 8 bases between. The CDR3 is 15 residues long. Germline CDR1 is MNHNY and CDR2 is SVGAGI (reference sequence). CDR3 residues: CASSYSGGGTDTQYF. In DNA form, the CDR3 reads TGTGCCAGCAGTTACTCGGGCGGGGGCACAGATACGCAGTATTTT.

The CDR3 region has the DNA TGCGCCAGCAGCCGTAACAAACTAGAATATGAGCAGTTCTTC. It codes for CASSRNKLEYEQFF. J is TRBJ2-1 and V is TRBV5-1, with a tentative D call TRBD2 (5 bases). The CDR3 loop spans 14 amino acids. CDR1 is SGHRS, CDR2 YFSETQ, per germline. The V gene lost 4 bases and the J gene lost 8 bases, with 16 bases spanning the gap.

This chain connects TRBV10-2 to TRBJ2-3; D is possibly TRBD2 (5 bases). This CDR3 has 14 amino acids. The ends were cut back, 7 bases at V and 2 bases at J, with 13 bases in the middle. Germline V lookup: CDR1 WSHSY, CDR2 SAAADI. CDR3 amino acids: CASTPWRITDTQYF. Here the CDR3 DNA reads TGCGCCAGCACCCCCTGGAGGATCACAGATACGCAGTATTTT.

This clone appeared a single time. This chain links TRBV7-9 with TRBJ2-4; D is possibly TRBD2 (6 bases). This CDR3 region has 14 residues. Germline assignment: CDR1 SEHNR and CDR2 FQNEAQ (reference sequence). Trimming left V 1 base short and J 6 bases short, with 10 bases between. The CDR3 bases are TGTGCCAGCAGCTTAGACTTGGGGGGAAACATTCAGTACTTC. Encoded protein: CASSLDLGGNIQYF.

This rearrangement joins TRBV5-1 to TRBJ1-5, with D perhaps TRBD1 (6 bases). This CDR3 has 14 amino acids. From germline, CDR1 is SGHRS and CDR2 YFSETQ. V gave up 3 bases and J gave up 6 bases, with 13 bases separating them. CDR3 sequence reads: CASSYSGVGQPQHF. CDR3 nucleotides: TGCGCCAGCAGCTATTCAGGGGTTGGTCAGCCCCAGCATTTT.

J is TRBJ2-3 and V is TRBV7-9; D unresolved. The CDR3 has 12 residues. V was shortened by 5 bases and J by 5 bases, with 8 bases between the two germline ends. The germline CDR1 and CDR2 sequences are SEHNR and FQNEAQ (reference sequence). CDR3 nucleotide sequence: TGTGCCAGCAGCCTATTGATAGATACGCAGTATTTT. It translates to CASSLLIDTQYF.